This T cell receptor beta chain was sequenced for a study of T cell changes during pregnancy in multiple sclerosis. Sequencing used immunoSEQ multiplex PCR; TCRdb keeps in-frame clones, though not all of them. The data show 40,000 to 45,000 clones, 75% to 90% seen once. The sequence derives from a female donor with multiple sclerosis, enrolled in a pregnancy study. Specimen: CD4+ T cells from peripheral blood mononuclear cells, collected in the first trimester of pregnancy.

The CDR3 DNA reads as TGTGCCAGCCGAGCGGGGGGGACGTGGGAGCAGTACTTC. Translation gives CASRAGGTWEQYF. The chain combines TRBV28 with TRBJ2-7; 10 nucleotides line up with TRBD2. V shed 8 bases, J shed 7 bases, and the junction held 8 bases outside the gene matches. The length of the CDR3 is 13 residues. Germline V gene data show CDR1 as MDHEN and CDR2 as SYDVKM.